This record looks at one TCR beta chain sequence and its context. Its antigen is not identified. Germline V CDR1 and CDR2: SGHDT, YYEEEE. V shed 4 bases, J shed 3 bases, and the junction held 6 bases outside the gene matches. The CDR3 runs to 15 residues. This specimen comes from a study of cytomegalovirus exposure and HLA in healthy donors. Study-wide findings and caveats: TCR beta chain V- and J-gene trimming was linked, in a later analysis, to a missense variant in DCLRE1C.

Primers included in the PCR were 60 Vbeta and 13 Jbeta primers. Study processing details: Among the unique TCR beta chains that a later analysis counted, 75 million to 85 million in all, about 11 million were shared. Profiled with immunoSEQ multiplex PCR; TCRdb holds only in-frame clones, not every one. The V and J calls and clone size were taken over from that table, and D and trimming were inferred from the DNA. The sample contains about 96,000 clones, 70% to 85% of which appear only once. The sequencing input was PBMCs. This receptor was identified in a man aged 25-40 years in good health and CMV-seronegative. The rearrangement joins TRBV5-6 to TRBJ1-2, with TRBD1 matching 10 bases. CDR3: CASSVTGTGDYGYTF. CDR3 coding DNA: TGTGCCAGCAGCGTAACCGGGACAGGGGACTATGGCTACACCTTC.